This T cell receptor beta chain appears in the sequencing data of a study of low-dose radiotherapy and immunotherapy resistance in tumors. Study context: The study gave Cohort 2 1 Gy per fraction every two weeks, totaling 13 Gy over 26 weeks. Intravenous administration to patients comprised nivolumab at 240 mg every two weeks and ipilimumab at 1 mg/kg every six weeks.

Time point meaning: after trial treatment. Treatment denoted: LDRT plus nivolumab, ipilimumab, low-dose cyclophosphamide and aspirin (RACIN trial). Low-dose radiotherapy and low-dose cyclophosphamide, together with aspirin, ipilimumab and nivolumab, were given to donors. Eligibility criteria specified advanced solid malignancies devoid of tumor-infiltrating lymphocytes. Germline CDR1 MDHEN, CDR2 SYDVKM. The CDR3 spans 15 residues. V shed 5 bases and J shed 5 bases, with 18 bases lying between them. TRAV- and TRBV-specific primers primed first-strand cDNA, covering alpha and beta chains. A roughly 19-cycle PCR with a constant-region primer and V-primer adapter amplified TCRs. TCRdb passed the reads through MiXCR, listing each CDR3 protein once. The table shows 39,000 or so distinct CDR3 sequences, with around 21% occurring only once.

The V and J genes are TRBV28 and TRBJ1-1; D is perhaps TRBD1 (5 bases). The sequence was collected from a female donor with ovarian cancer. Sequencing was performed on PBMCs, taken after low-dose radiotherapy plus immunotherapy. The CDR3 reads CASSGPGGAGTEAFF. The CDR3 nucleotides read TGTGCCAGCAGTGGGCCAGGAGGGGCGGGAACTGAAGCTTTCTTT. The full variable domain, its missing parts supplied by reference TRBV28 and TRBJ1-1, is DVKVTQSSRYLVKRTGEKVFLECVQDMDHENMFWYRQDPGLGLRLIYFSYDVKMKEKGDIPEGYSVSREKKERFSLILESASTNQTSMYLCASSGPGGAGTEAFFGQGTRLTVV.